Listed below are T cell receptor beta chains from one sample, sequenced in a study of blood T cell repertoires in COVID-19. The method was immunoSEQ multiplex PCR; TCRdb's version includes in-frame clones alone and lacks a portion of them. The sample has 310,000 or so clones, about nine tenths seen once. Sequenced: peripheral blood. These receptors all come from a man aged 45-65 years with active or convalescent COVID-19. The CDR3 runs from the conserved cysteine through the conserved F or W. A D gene is named only where the DNA matches it firmly. Size is stated for part of the rows, as once, few or many counts, or as a class when the clone is expanded.

D gene	V gene	clone size	CDR3 length	J gene	CDR3 protein	CDR3 DNA
NA	TRBV29-1	NA	13	TRBJ2-5	CSVGADLQETQYF	TGCAGCGTTGGGGCTGATCTCCAAGAGACCCAGTACTTC
NA	TRBV5-1	NA	15	TRBJ1-4	CASSEEVGAKGKLFF	TGCGCCAGCAGCGAAGAGGTGGGGGCAAAAGGAAAACTGTTTTTT
NA	TRBV20-1	few	13	TRBJ1-2	CSASLLGSSGYTF	TGCAGTGCTAGTCTCCTCGGGTCGTCGGGCTACACCTTC
TRBD1	TRBV6-5	NA	15	TRBJ1-5	CASIGDRGSWQPQHF	TGTGCCAGCATAGGGGACAGGGGAAGCTGGCAGCCCCAGCATTTT
TRBD1	TRBV7-8	NA	14	TRBJ2-7	CASSLATGSYEQYF	TGTGCCAGCAGCTTAGCGACAGGGTCCTACGAGCAGTACTTC
NA	TRBV14	NA	15	TRBJ2-5	CATSSIGDRWGTQYF	TGTGCCACCAGCTCCATCGGGGATCGATGGGGGACCCAGTACTTC
TRBD1	TRBV2	NA	13	TRBJ2-7	CASSRDRYYEQYF	TGTGCCAGCAGCCGGGACAGGTACTACGAGCAGTACTTC
TRBD2	TRBV4-2	NA	16	TRBJ2-5	CASSQGGGGAGETQYF	TGTGCCAGCAGCCAAGGAGGCGGGGGGGCCGGGGAGACCCAGTACTTC
TRBD1	TRBV6-5	NA	14	TRBJ1-4	CASSQGATREKLFF	TGTGCCAGCAGTCAGGGGGCGACTCGTGAAAAACTGTTTTTT
NA	TRBV5-5	few	18	TRBJ1-1	CASSLKGGNRVVNTEAFF	TGTGCCAGCAGCTTGAAGGGGGGGAACAGGGTCGTGAACACTGAAGCTTTCTTT
NA	TRBV19	NA	17	TRBJ1-5	CASSILQGVGGNQPQHF	TGTGCCAGTAGTATCTTACAGGGCGTGGGGGGCAATCAGCCCCAGCATTTT
NA	TRBV28	NA	15	TRBJ2-5	CASSLSRHLQETQYF	TGTGCCAGCAGTTTATCCCGACACCTCCAAGAGACCCAGTACTTC
TRBD1	TRBV6-2/TRBV6-3	NA	14	TRBJ1-1	CASSYPTGSPEAFF	TGTGCCAGCAGTTATCCGACAGGGAGCCCTGAAGCTTTCTTT
NA	TRBV11-1	NA	15	TRBJ1-2	CASSKQDQPNYGYTF	TGTGCCAGCAGCAAGCAGGATCAGCCTAACTATGGCTACACCTTC
NA	TRBV7-9	once	14	TRBJ1-1	CASSSQGRGTEAFF	TGTGCCAGCAGCTCCCAAGGGAGAGGGACTGAAGCTTTCTTT
TRBD1	TRBV30	NA	16	TRBJ1-4	CAWSQAGGSTNEKLFF	TGTGCCTGGAGTCAGGCAGGGGGTTCGACTAATGAAAAACTGTTTTTT
TRBD1	TRBV24-1	NA	16	TRBJ2-1	CATSDLRQGAGNEQFF	TGTGCCACCAGTGATTTACGGCAGGGGGCAGGTAATGAGCAGTTCTTC
TRBD1	TRBV19	NA	15	TRBJ2-6	CASRHDRAGANVLTF	TGTGCCAGTAGACACGACAGGGCTGGGGCCAACGTCCTGACTTTC
NA	TRBV30	many	13	TRBJ2-7	CAWSNPTGYEQYF	TGTGCCTGGAGTAACCCGACAGGCTACGAGCAGTACTTC
NA	TRBV28	NA	15	TRBJ2-7	CASSLAARGSDEQYF	TGTGCCAGCAGTTTAGCCGCTAGAGGGTCCGACGAGCAGTACTTC
TRBD2	TRBV20-1	NA	11	TRBJ2-3	CSASLLAEWYF	TGCAGTGCTAGTTTGCTAGCGGAGTGGTATTTT
NA	TRBV7-3	NA	14	TRBJ1-1	CASSLTGVITEAFF	TGTGCCAGCAGCTTAACAGGGGTGATCACTGAAGCTTTCTTT
NA	TRBV5-1	NA	14	TRBJ2-1	CASSPMIADNEQFF	TGCGCCAGCAGCCCGATGATAGCGGACAATGAGCAGTTCTTC
NA	TRBV18	NA	16	TRBJ1-2	CASSYRQGMSNYGYTF	TGTGCCAGCTCATATAGGCAGGGGATGAGTAACTATGGCTACACCTTC
NA	TRBV7-6	NA	14	TRBJ1-5	CASSLARGMQPQHF	TGTGCCAGCAGCTTAGCGCGGGGGATGCAGCCCCAGCATTTT
NA	TRBV9	NA	13	TRBJ1-2	CASSPGAGYGYTF	TGTGCCAGCAGCCCGGGAGCGGGGTATGGCTACACCTTC
TRBD2	TRBV5-1	NA	14	TRBJ2-1	CASELGGSINEQFF	TGCGCCAGCGAATTGGGCGGGAGTATCAATGAGCAGTTCTTC
TRBD1	TRBV2	NA	12	TRBJ2-1	CASTTGASEQFF	TGTGCCAGTACGACAGGGGCGTCGGAGCAGTTCTTC
NA	TRBV4-2	NA	17	TRBJ1-6	CASSQGGVSSYNSPLHF	TGTGCCAGCAGCCAAGGCGGGGTTAGCTCCTATAATTCACCCCTCCACTTT
NA	TRBV4-3	NA	15	TRBJ2-5	CASSQDQYSQETQYF	TGCGCCAGCAGCCAAGATCAATACTCCCAAGAGACCCAGTACTTC
TRBD1	TRBV3-1/TRBV3-2	NA	14	TRBJ1-6	CASGLGTGASPLHF	TGTGCCAGCGGCCTAGGGACAGGGGCTTCACCCCTCCACTTT
NA	TRBV5-1	NA	14	TRBJ2-2	CASSQYRDTGELFF	TGCGCCAGCAGCCAATACAGGGACACCGGGGAGCTGTTTTTT
NA	TRBV7-6	NA	16	TRBJ2-2	CASSPYRTVNTGELFF	TGTGCCAGCAGCCCATATAGGACAGTGAACACCGGGGAGCTGTTTTTT
NA	TRBV18	NA	14	TRBJ2-7	CASSRGLTSYEQYF	TGTGCCAGCTCACGAGGACTGACTTCCTACGAGCAGTACTTC
NA	TRBV19	NA	12	TRBJ1-5	CASSGGYQPQHF	TGTGCCAGTAGTGGGGGGTATCAGCCCCAGCATTTT
NA	TRBV3-1/TRBV3-2	NA	17	TRBJ2-3	CATGGGSPSPSTDTQYF	TGTGCCACCGGCGGCGGCTCCCCTAGTCCAAGCACAGATACGCAGTATTTT
TRBD1	TRBV5-6	NA	14	TRBJ1-1	CASSWGDRGTEAFF	TGTGCCAGCAGCTGGGGAGACAGGGGGACCGAAGCTTTCTTT
TRBD1	TRBV30	NA	13	TRBJ1-2	CAWSVQGSYGYTF	TGTGCCTGGAGTGTACAGGGGAGCTATGGCTACACCTTC
NA	TRBV7-9	NA	15	TRBJ1-3	CASSPTELSGNTIYF	TGTGCCAGCAGCCCGACAGAACTCTCTGGAAACACCATATATTTT
TRBD1	TRBV19	NA	17	TRBJ1-1	CASSIVRQGGLNTEAFF	TGTGCCAGTAGTATAGTACGGCAGGGGGGTCTGAACACTGAAGCTTTCTTT
NA	TRBV30	NA	12	TRBJ2-7	CAWSSPAYEQYF	TGTGCCTGGAGTTCACCGGCCTACGAGCAGTACTTC
TRBD1	TRBV19	NA	12	TRBJ2-2	CASKTGTGELFF	TGTGCCAGTAAGACAGGGACCGGGGAGCTGTTTTTT
NA	TRBV5-1	NA	14	TRBJ2-1	CASSLGDSDNEQFF	TGCGCCAGCAGCTTGGGAGACAGCGACAATGAGCAGTTCTTC
NA	TRBV9	NA	15	TRBJ1-2	CASSVASQWNYGYTF	TGTGCCAGCAGCGTAGCTAGCCAGTGGAACTATGGCTACACCTTC
TRBD1	TRBV28	NA	13	TRBJ1-2	CASSPIDRGGYTF	TGTGCCAGCAGCCCGATCGACAGGGGTGGCTACACCTTC
TRBD1	TRBV7-9	NA	15	TRBJ2-3	CASSLWDRLTDTQYF	TGTGCCAGCAGCCTATGGGACAGACTCACAGATACGCAGTATTTT
TRBD2	TRBV10-3	NA	15	TRBJ2-3	CAISDARGGADTQYF	TGTGCCATCAGTGATGCGCGGGGGGGAGCAGATACGCAGTATTTT
TRBD2	TRBV2	NA	16	TRBJ2-1	CASTSGTSRLWGEQFF	TGTGCCAGCACGTCCGGGACTAGCAGGCTTTGGGGTGAGCAGTTCTTC